This T cell receptor beta chain came from a study of blood T cell repertoires in COVID-19. Study summary: The study drew acute and convalescent COVID-19 samples from the United States, Italy and Spain. PBMCs, B-cell-depleted T cells, or T cells provided the cDNA or gDNA that made up the material.

The CDR3 extends over 15 amino acids. Trimming stripped 2 bases from V and 6 bases from J, with 16 bases between. Germline V gene lookup returns CDR1 MRHNA and CDR2 SNTAGT. In the original processing: The assay estimated nucleated cells by amplifying reference gene primers. Libraries were prepared by immunoSEQ multiplex PCR; TCRdb keeps only in-frame clonotypes and omits some of them. The DNA gave D and trimming, while V, J and clone size come from that table. The sample lists tens of thousands of clones; more than 85% were seen once. The source material was peripheral blood. The chain is built from TRBV6-4 and TRBJ1-1, with a weak D call TRBD1 (6 bases). The TCR was taken from a human donor with active COVID-19. The donor label of this sample is uncertain. The CDR3 loop is CASSDGLGGDAEAFF. The CDR3 DNA reads as TGTGCCAGCAGTGACGGTTTAGGGGGGGATGCTGAAGCTTTCTTT.